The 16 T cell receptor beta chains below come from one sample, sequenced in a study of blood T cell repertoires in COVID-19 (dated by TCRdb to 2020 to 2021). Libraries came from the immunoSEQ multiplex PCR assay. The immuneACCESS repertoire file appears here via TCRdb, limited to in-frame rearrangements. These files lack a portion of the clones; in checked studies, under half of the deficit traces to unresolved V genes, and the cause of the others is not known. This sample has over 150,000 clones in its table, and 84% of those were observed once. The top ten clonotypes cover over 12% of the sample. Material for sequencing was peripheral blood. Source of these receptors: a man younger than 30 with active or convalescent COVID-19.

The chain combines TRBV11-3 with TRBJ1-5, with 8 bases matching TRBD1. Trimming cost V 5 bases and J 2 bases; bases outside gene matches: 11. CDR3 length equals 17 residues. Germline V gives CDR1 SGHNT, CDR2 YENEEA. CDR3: CASSPIRTGIGNQPQHF. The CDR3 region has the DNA TGTGCCAGCAGCCCCATCAGGACAGGGATAGGCAATCAGCCCCAGCATTTT. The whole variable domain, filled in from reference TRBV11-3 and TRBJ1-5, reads EAGVVQSPRYKIIEKKQPVAFWCNPISGHNTLYWYLQNLGQGPELLIRYENEEAVDDSQLPKDRFSAERLKGVDSTLKIQPAELGDSAVYLCASSPIRTGIGNQPQHFGDGTRLSIL.

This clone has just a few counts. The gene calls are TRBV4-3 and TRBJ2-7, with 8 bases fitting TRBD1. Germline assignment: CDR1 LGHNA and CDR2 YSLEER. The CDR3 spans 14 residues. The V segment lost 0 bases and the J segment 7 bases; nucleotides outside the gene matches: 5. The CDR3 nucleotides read TGCGCCAGCAGCCAAGATCGGACAGGGATGGAGCAGTACTTC. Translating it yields CASSQDRTGMEQYF.

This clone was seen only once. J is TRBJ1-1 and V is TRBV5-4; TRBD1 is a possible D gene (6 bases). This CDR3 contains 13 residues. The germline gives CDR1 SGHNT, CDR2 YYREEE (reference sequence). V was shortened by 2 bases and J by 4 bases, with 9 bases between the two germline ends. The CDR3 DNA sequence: TGTGCCAGCAGCTTCCAAGGGGGCACTGAAGCTTTCTTT. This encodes CASSFQGGTEAFF.

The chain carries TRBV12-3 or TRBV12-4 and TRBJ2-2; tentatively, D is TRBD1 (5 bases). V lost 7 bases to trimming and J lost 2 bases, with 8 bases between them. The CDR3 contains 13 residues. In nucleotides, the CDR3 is TGTGCCAGCATAGACAGTAACACCGGGGAGCTGTTTTTT. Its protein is CASIDSNTGELFF.

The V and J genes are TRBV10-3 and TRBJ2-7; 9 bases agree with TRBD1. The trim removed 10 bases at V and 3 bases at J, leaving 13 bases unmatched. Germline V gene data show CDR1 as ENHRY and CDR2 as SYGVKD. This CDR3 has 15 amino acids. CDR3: CATGAGTGRGYEQYF. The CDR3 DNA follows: TGTGCCACCGGTGCTGGGACAGGGAGAGGCTACGAGCAGTACTTC.

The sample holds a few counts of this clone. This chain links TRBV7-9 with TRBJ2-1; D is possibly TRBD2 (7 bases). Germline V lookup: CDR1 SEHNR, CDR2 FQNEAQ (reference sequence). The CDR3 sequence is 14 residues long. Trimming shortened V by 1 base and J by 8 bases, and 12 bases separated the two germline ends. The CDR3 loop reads CASSLVGGQDEQFF. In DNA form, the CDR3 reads TGTGCCAGCAGCTTAGTGGGGGGGCAGGATGAGCAGTTCTTC.

The chain's CDR3 is CASSPQSGSGYTF. In DNA, the CDR3 is TGTGCCAGCTCACCACAGTCGGGTAGTGGCTACACCTTC. The V and J genes are TRBV18 and TRBJ1-2; no firm D call. The CDR3 length is 13 residues. Trimming left V 1 base short and J 7 bases short, with 10 bases between. CDR1 and CDR2 (germline): KGHSH, LQKENI.

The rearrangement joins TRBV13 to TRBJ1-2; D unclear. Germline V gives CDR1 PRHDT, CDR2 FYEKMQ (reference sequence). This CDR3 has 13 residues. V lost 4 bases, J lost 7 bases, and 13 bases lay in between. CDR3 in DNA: TGTGCCAGCAGCTGGGAAGGAGGCTCTGGCTACACCTTC. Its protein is CASSWEGGSGYTF.

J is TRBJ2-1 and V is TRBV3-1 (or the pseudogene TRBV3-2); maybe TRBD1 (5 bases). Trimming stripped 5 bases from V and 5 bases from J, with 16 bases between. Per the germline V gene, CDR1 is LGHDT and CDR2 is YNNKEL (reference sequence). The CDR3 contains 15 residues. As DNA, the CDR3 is TGTGCCAGCAGCGTTAGTGCAGGGCTGAACAATGAGCAGTTCTTC. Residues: CASSVSAGLNNEQFF.

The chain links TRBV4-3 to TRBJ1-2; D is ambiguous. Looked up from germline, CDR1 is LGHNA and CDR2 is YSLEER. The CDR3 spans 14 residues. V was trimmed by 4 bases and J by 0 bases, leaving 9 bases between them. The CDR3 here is CASSRTGANYGYTF. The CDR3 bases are TGCGCCAGCAGCCGAACCGGGGCTAACTATGGCTACACCTTC.

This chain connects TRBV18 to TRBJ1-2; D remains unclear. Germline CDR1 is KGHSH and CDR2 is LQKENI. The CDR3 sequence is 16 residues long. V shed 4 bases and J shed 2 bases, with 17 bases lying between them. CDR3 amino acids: CASSRGGGRTNYGYTF. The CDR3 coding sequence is TGTGCCAGCTCACGGGGAGGCGGCAGGACCAACTATGGCTACACCTTC.

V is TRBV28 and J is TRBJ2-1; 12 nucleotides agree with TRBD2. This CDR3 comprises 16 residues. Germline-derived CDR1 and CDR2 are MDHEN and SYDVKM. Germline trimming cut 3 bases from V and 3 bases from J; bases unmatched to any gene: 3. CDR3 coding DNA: TGTGCCAGCAGTTTTCTAGCGGGAGGGTTCTACAATGAGCAGTTCTTC. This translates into CASSFLAGGFYNEQFF.

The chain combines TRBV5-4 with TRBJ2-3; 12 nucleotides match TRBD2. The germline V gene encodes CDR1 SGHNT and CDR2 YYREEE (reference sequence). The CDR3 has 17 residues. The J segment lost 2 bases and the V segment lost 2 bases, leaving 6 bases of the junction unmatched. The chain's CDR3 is CASSLRLAGAATDTQYF. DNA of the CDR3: TGTGCCAGCAGCTTAAGACTAGCGGGGGCCGCCACAGATACGCAGTATTTT.

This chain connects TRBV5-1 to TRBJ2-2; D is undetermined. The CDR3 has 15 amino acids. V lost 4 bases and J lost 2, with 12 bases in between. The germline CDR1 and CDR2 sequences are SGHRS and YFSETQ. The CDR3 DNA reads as TGCGCCAGCAGCCAAGACACGGCTAACACCGGGGAGCTGTTTTTT. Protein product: CASSQDTANTGELFF.

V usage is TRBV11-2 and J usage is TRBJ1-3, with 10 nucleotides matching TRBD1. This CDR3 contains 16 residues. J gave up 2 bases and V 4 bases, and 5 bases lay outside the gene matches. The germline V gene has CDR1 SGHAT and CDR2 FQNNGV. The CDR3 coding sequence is TGTGCCAGCAGCTCCGGAGGGACAGGGGCTGGAAACACCATATATTTT. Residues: CASSSGGTGAGNTIYF.

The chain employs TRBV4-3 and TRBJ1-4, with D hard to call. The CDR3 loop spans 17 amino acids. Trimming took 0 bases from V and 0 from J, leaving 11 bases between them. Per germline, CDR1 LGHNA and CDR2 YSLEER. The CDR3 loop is CASSQELPGSTNEKLFF. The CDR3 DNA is TGCGCCAGCAGCCAAGAGCTACCAGGATCAACTAATGAAAAACTGTTTTTT.